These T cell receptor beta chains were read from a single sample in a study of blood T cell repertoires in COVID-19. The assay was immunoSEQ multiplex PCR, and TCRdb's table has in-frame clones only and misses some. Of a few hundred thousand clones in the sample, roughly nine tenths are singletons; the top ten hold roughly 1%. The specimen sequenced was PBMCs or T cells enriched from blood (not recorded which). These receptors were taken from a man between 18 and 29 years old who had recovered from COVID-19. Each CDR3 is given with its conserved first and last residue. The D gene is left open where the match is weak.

TGTGCCAGCAGAACTAGCGGGAGGGGAGGCGGTGAGCAGTTCTTC,CASRTSGRGGGEQFF,TRBJ2-1,TRBD2,TRBV6-5
TGTGCCAGTAGTATAGGCGGGACAGCAGAGACCCAGTACTTC,CASSIGGTAETQYF,TRBJ2-5,.,TRBV19
TGTGCCAGCAGCTATTTGGGCGGGGAGAGGGACGAGCAGTACTTC,CASSYLGGERDEQYF,TRBJ2-7,.,TRBV5-5
TGTGCCAGTAGTATACAGGGAAGGTCTTACTATGGCTACACCTTC,CASSIQGRSYYGYTF,TRBJ1-2,.,TRBV19
TGTGCCAGCAGATTCGGACAGCGCGAAGGCTCCTACGAGCAGTACTTC,CASRFGQREGSYEQYF,TRBJ2-7,.,TRBV2
TGTGCCAGCAGCGTAGGACTAGCGGGGGCCGGAGAGCAGTTCTTC,CASSVGLAGAGEQFF,TRBJ2-1,TRBD2,TRBV9
TGTGCCAGCTCGGGGCTGACTAGCGGGCTTTACAATGAGCAGTTCTTC,CASSGLTSGLYNEQFF,TRBJ2-1,TRBD2,TRBV18
TGTGCCAGCAGCGAACAGGGTTTTATTCCCTATGGCTACACCTTC,CASSEQGFIPYGYTF,TRBJ1-2,.,TRBV7-9
TGTGCCAGCAGCCAAGATAGCGCGGGAAAGGGTGGCTACACCTTC,CASSQDSAGKGGYTF,TRBJ1-2,.,TRBV3-1/TRBV3-2
TGTGCCAGCAGTCGCCCCTGGGGGAGGCATAGCAATGAGCAGTTCTTC,CASSRPWGRHSNEQFF,TRBJ2-1,.,TRBV28
TGTGCCACTCAGGGCTCCTACGAGCAGTACTTC,CATQGSYEQYF,TRBJ2-7,.,TRBV19
TGCAGCGTACCGGGACTAGTCATCAATGAGCAGTTCTTC,CSVPGLVINEQFF,TRBJ2-1,TRBD2,TRBV29-1
TGTGCCAGCAGCCGAGGAGAGACCCAGTACTTC,CASSRGETQYF,TRBJ2-5,.,TRBV6-2/TRBV6-3
TGTGCCACCAGCAGAGCTCTTGGACAGGGCTCCTATAGCAATCAGCCCCAGCATTTT,CATSRALGQGSYSNQPQHF,TRBJ1-5,TRBD1,TRBV15